These T cell receptor beta chains were read from a single sample in a study of PD-1 blockade in classical Hodgkin lymphoma. Assay: immunoSEQ multiplex PCR; the TCRdb copy retains only in-frame clones and omits some. The sample has about 30,000 clones; around 80% are singletons. Specimen: CD4+ T cells from blood, collected before the fourth cycle of nivolumab. The source is a human donor with classical Hodgkin lymphoma. The CDR3 runs from the conserved cysteine through the conserved F or W. The D gene is left open where the match is weak. Clone size is stated in some rows and not others, as once, few, many or a class when expanded.

V: TRBV2; size: .; D: TRBD1; J: TRBJ1-4; CDR3: CASKEGGRGKVEKLFF; DNA: TGTGCCAGCAAAGAAGGGGGCAGGGGCAAAGTCGAAAAACTGTTTTTT
V: TRBV11-1; size: .; D: TRBD2; J: TRBJ2-5; CDR3: CASRAGTSGGKTQYF; DNA: TGTGCCAGCAGGGCCGGGACTAGCGGGGGAAAGACCCAGTACTTC
V: TRBV6-1; size: few; D: .; J: TRBJ1-2; CDR3: CASTGGGADGYTF; DNA: TGTGCCAGCACCGGGGGAGGGGCGGATGGCTACACCTTC
V: TRBV18; size: .; D: .; J: TRBJ2-3; CDR3: CASSPIPNVGGGTDTQYF; DNA: TGTGCCAGCTCACCAATCCCGAACGTGGGGGGAGGCACAGATACGCAGTATTTT
V: TRBV29-1; size: .; D: .; J: TRBJ2-7; CDR3: CSVATAYEQYF; DNA: TGCAGCGTTGCGACAGCCTACGAGCAGTACTTC
V: TRBV5-1; size: .; D: TRBD1; J: TRBJ1-5; CDR3: CASSPGQGNQPQHF; DNA: TGCGCCAGCAGCCCCGGACAGGGCAATCAGCCCCAGCATTTT
V: TRBV5-1; size: .; D: .; J: TRBJ1-1; CDR3: CASSLEGGLNTEAFF; DNA: TGCGCCAGCAGCTTGGAGGGGGGTTTGAACACTGAAGCTTTCTTT
V: TRBV5-1; size: .; D: .; J: TRBJ1-1; CDR3: CASSLDPQNLEAFF; DNA: TGCGCCAGCAGCTTGGATCCGCAAAACCTTGAAGCTTTCTTT
V: TRBV28; size: .; D: .; J: TRBJ1-2; CDR3: CASSWGGFYEGYTF; DNA: TGTGCCAGCAGTTGGGGGGGGTTTTATGAGGGCTACACCTTC
V: TRBV19; size: .; D: .; J: TRBJ2-2; CDR3: CASSILDGKRLGELFF; DNA: TGTGCCAGTAGTATCCTCGACGGAAAACGGCTGGGGGAGCTGTTTTTT
V: TRBV5-1; size: once; D: TRBD1; J: TRBJ2-3; CDR3: CASSATGKSTDTQYF; DNA: TGCGCCAGCAGCGCGACAGGGAAAAGCACAGATACGCAGTATTTT
V: TRBV5-1; size: .; D: .; J: TRBJ1-6; CDR3: CASSLWGAGNSPLHF; DNA: TGCGCCAGCAGCTTGTGGGGGGCCGGGAATTCACCCCTCCACTTT
V: TRBV6-1; size: .; D: .; J: TRBJ2-7; CDR3: CASCRGSEQYF; DNA: TGTGCCAGCTGCAGGGGTAGCGAGCAGTACTTC
V: TRBV5-1; size: .; D: TRBD1; J: TRBJ1-4; CDR3: CASSPGQGNEKLFF; DNA: TGCGCCAGCAGCCCGGGACAGGGTAACGAAAAACTGTTTTTT
V: TRBV28; size: .; D: .; J: TRBJ2-1; CDR3: CASTLDGNEQFF; DNA: TGTGCCAGCACCCTAGATGGTAATGAGCAGTTCTTC
V: TRBV5-1; size: .; D: .; J: TRBJ2-5; CDR3: CASSYAGTSGETQYF; DNA: TGCGCCAGCAGCTATGCGGGGACCTCGGGAGAGACCCAGTACTTC
V: TRBV5-1; size: .; D: .; J: TRBJ1-1; CDR3: CASSLAGTMNTEAFF; DNA: TGCGCCAGCAGCTTGGCAGGGACGATGAACACTGAAGCTTTCTTT
V: TRBV6-1; size: .; D: .; J: TRBJ2-7; CDR3: CASTTGNYEQYF; DNA: TGTGCCAGCACTACAGGGAACTACGAGCAGTACTTC
V: TRBV6-5; size: .; D: .; J: TRBJ1-2; CDR3: CASSKTRVIYGYTF; DNA: TGTGCCAGCAGTAAGACCCGGGTCATCTATGGCTACACCTTC
V: TRBV5-1; size: .; D: TRBD1; J: TRBJ1-1; CDR3: CASSFRDSNTEAFF; DNA: TGCGCCAGCAGCTTCCGGGACAGTAACACTGAAGCTTTCTTT
V: TRBV7-8; size: .; D: .; J: TRBJ2-7; CDR3: CASSLGSYEQYF; DNA: TGTGCCAGCAGCCTCGGGTCCTACGAGCAGTACTTC
V: TRBV29-1; size: .; D: TRBD1; J: TRBJ1-1; CDR3: CSVVRQGRMNTEAFF; DNA: TGCAGCGTTGTCCGACAGGGCAGGATGAACACTGAAGCTTTCTTT
V: TRBV30; size: .; D: .; J: TRBJ2-7; CDR3: CAWSFGNQYEQYF; DNA: TGTGCCTGGAGCTTCGGCAACCAGTACGAGCAGTACTTC
V: TRBV5-1; size: once; D: .; J: TRBJ2-3; CDR3: CASSLVGTDTQYF; DNA: TGCGCCAGCAGCTTGGTGGGCACAGATACGCAGTATTTT
V: TRBV18; size: .; D: TRBD1; J: TRBJ2-2; CDR3: CASSPLFAGQGPTGELFF; DNA: TGTGCCAGCTCGCCTCTTTTTGCGGGACAGGGGCCCACCGGGGAGCTGTTTTTT
V: TRBV7-8; size: .; D: .; J: TRBJ2-4; CDR3: CASSLSAAQNIQYF; DNA: TGTGCCAGCAGCTTGTCGGCAGCCCAAAACATTCAGTACTTC
V: TRBV6-5; size: .; D: .; J: TRBJ1-6; CDR3: CASRIQGPSPLHF; DNA: TGTGCCAGCAGGATACAGGGCCCTTCACCCCTCCACTTT
V: TRBV5-1; size: .; D: TRBD2; J: TRBJ2-7; CDR3: CASSLDGSGFYEQYF; DNA: TGCGCCAGCAGCTTGGATGGTAGCGGGTTCTACGAGCAGTACTTC
V: TRBV7-9; size: .; D: .; J: TRBJ1-5; CDR3: CASSAHSEAQPQHF; DNA: TGTGCCAGCAGCGCGCACTCTGAGGCTCAGCCCCAGCATTTT
V: TRBV7-9; size: few; D: .; J: TRBJ1-5; CDR3: CASSLAGEQPQHF; DNA: TGTGCCAGCAGCTTAGCGGGGGAACAGCCCCAGCATTTT
V: TRBV5-1; size: once; D: .; J: TRBJ1-4; CDR3: CASTASGRGSEKLFF; DNA: TGCGCCAGCACAGCTTCAGGCAGGGGCAGTGAAAAACTGTTTTTT
V: TRBV7-9; size: .; D: TRBD2; J: TRBJ2-3; CDR3: CASSSSGGTRDTQYF; DNA: TGTGCCAGCAGCTCAAGCGGGGGGACCCGCGATACGCAGTATTTT
V: TRBV7-9; size: .; D: .; J: TRBJ1-3; CDR3: CASSLEGFSGNTIYF; DNA: TGTGCCAGCAGCTTAGAAGGGTTTTCTGGAAACACCATATATTTT
V: TRBV5-1; size: once; D: TRBD2; J: TRBJ2-7; CDR3: CASSLTGGPYEQYF; DNA: TGCGCCAGCAGCTTGACGGGGGGGCCTTACGAGCAGTACTTC
V: TRBV7-3; size: few; D: TRBD1; J: TRBJ1-1; CDR3: CASSDRGSVTEAFF; DNA: TGTGCCAGCAGTGACAGGGGGAGCGTCACTGAAGCTTTCTTT
V: TRBV6-1; size: .; D: .; J: TRBJ2-5; CDR3: CASSDHVGGTGRETQYF; DNA: TGTGCCAGCAGTGACCATGTCGGGGGCACGGGGCGGGAGACCCAGTACTTC
V: TRBV7-9; size: .; D: .; J: TRBJ1-1; CDR3: CASSLVNTEAFF; DNA: TGTGCCAGCAGCTTAGTGAACACTGAAGCTTTCTTT
V: TRBV6-5; size: .; D: .; J: TRBJ1-3; CDR3: CASRRTTYSGNTIYF; DNA: TGTGCCAGCAGAAGAACTACCTACTCTGGAAACACCATATATTTT
V: TRBV5-1; size: .; D: .; J: TRBJ2-2; CDR3: CASSFTGPNTGELFF; DNA: TGCGCCAGCAGCTTCACGGGGCCTAACACCGGGGAGCTGTTTTTT
V: TRBV5-1; size: .; D: TRBD1; J: TRBJ1-6; CDR3: CASSLATGNNSPLHF; DNA: TGCGCCAGCAGCTTGGCGACAGGGAATAATTCACCCCTCCACTTT
V: TRBV18; size: .; D: TRBD1; J: TRBJ1-3; CDR3: CASSLGTDGNTIYF; DNA: TGTGCCAGCTCACTAGGGACAGATGGAAACACCATATATTTT
V: TRBV6-5; size: .; D: .; J: TRBJ1-5; CDR3: CASSQGSNQPQHF; DNA: TGTGCCAGCAGCCAGGGGAGCAATCAGCCCCAGCATTTT
V: TRBV11-2; size: .; D: .; J: TRBJ2-7; CDR3: CASSFEGRVGEQYF; DNA: TGTGCCAGCAGCTTCGAGGGCAGGGTAGGCGAGCAGTACTTC
V: TRBV5-6; size: few; D: TRBD1; J: TRBJ1-2; CDR3: CASSFGDRRANGYTF; DNA: TGTGCCAGCAGCTTCGGGGACAGGAGGGCCAATGGCTACACCTTC
V: TRBV7-3; size: few; D: .; J: TRBJ1-1; CDR3: CASSWQGNTEAFF; DNA: TGTGCCAGCAGCTGGCAGGGGAACACTGAAGCTTTCTTT
V: TRBV5-1; size: .; D: .; J: TRBJ2-7; CDR3: CASSPDMGGAYEQYF; DNA: TGCGCCAGCAGCCCGGATATGGGGGGCGCCTACGAGCAGTACTTC
V: TRBV30; size: .; D: .; J: TRBJ1-6; CDR3: CAWRDRQTYNSPLHF; DNA: TGTGCCTGGCGGGACCGCCAAACCTATAATTCACCCCTCCACTTT
V: TRBV6-5; size: few; D: .; J: TRBJ1-6; CDR3: CASREQGRSSPLHF; DNA: TGTGCCAGCAGGGAACAGGGACGGAGTTCACCCCTCCACTTT
V: TRBV7-3; size: .; D: TRBD1; J: TRBJ1-2; CDR3: CASSREQGAGGYTF; DNA: TGTGCCAGCAGCCGGGAACAGGGGGCAGGAGGCTACACCTTC
V: TRBV5-1; size: .; D: TRBD1; J: TRBJ1-1; CDR3: CASRDSTGARTEAFF; DNA: TGCGCCAGCAGGGATTCGACAGGGGCGAGAACTGAAGCTTTCTTT
V: TRBV7-2; size: .; D: .; J: TRBJ2-5; CDR3: CASSSTTSQETQYF; DNA: TGTGCCAGCAGCTCCACGACTAGCCAAGAGACCCAGTACTTC
V: TRBV5-1; size: .; D: .; J: TRBJ2-5; CDR3: CASSSLGGLQETQYF; DNA: TGCGCCAGCAGCTCTCTGGGGGGGCTCCAAGAGACCCAGTACTTC
V: TRBV14; size: .; D: .; J: TRBJ2-5; CDR3: CASRQNLGTQYF; DNA: TGTGCCAGCAGACAGAATTTGGGGACCCAGTACTTC
V: TRBV11-1; size: .; D: .; J: TRBJ1-3; CDR3: CASTGSSGNTIYF; DNA: TGTGCCAGCACCGGGAGTTCTGGAAACACCATATATTTT